These 10 T cell receptor beta chains originate from one sample sequenced in a study of T-cell reconstitution after alpha-beta-depleted transplantation in children. Unique molecular identifiers were incorporated when the TCRbeta library was constructed. From the PCR reads, TCRdb called clonotypes with MiXCR, one entry per CDR3 protein. The table includes around 300,000 distinct CDR3 sequences, about 9.9% detected once. This specimen consisted of peripheral blood, obtained 180 days after TCRalphabeta/CD19-depleted stem cell transplant. The receptors derive from a male patient aged 2 to 10 who had a stem cell transplant for chronic granulomatous disease, so the T cells may come from the graft donor.

This clonotype was seen repeatedly, ten times or more. CDR3 sequence reads: CASSLRTGIRAYEQYF. The CDR3 DNA reads as TGTGCCAGCAGCTTGAGGACAGGGATAAGGGCGTACGAGCAGTACTTC. This chain connects TRBV5-6 to TRBJ2-7, with 8 bases that match TRBD1. The CDR3 has 16 amino acids. Trimming cost V 1 base and J 4 bases; bases outside gene matches: 10. Germline CDR1 is SGHDT and CDR2 is YYEEEE.

At least ten counts were recorded for this clonotype. The chain carries TRBV11-2 and TRBJ2-2; 8 positions match TRBD1. The CDR3 spans 15 residues. The germline V gene has CDR1 SGHAT and CDR2 FQNNGV. Germline trimming cut 7 bases from V and 1 base from J; bases unmatched to any gene: 5. The CDR3 DNA sequence: TGTGCCAGCACCCTTGGGACAGGGAACACCGGGGAGCTGTTTTTT. Amino acids: CASTLGTGNTGELFF.

This clonotype was found many times. As DNA, the CDR3 is TGTGCCAGCAGCTTTAACGGTCTTCCAGGGGGGGAAACTGGGGCCAACGTCCTGACTTTC. Its translation: CASSFNGLPGGETGANVLTF. V is TRBV7-3 and J is TRBJ2-6; D is possibly TRBD1 or TRBD2 (7 bases each). The CDR3 has 20 residues. Germline V gene sequence: CDR1 SGHTA, CDR2 FQGTGA. The V and J ends lost 3 bases and 2 bases respectively, with 23 bases between them.

This clonotype occurred many times. The rearrangement uses TRBV6-2 or TRBV6-3 and TRBJ2-4; D call uncertain. There are 15 residues in the CDR3. Germline CDR1 MNHEY, CDR2 SVGEGT. Trimming pared 2 bases from V and 0 bases from J, leaving 8 bases between. The CDR3 nucleotides are TGTGCCAGCAGTTACGGGCGGCTAGCCAAAAACATTCAGTACTTC. Its protein is CASSYGRLAKNIQYF.

This clonotype was seen ten or more times. The rearrangement links TRBV15 to TRBJ1-1; possible D gene TRBD1, 5 bases. V lost 4 bases, J lost 4 bases, and 10 bases lay in between. The germline V gene has CDR1 LNHNV and CDR2 YYDKDF (reference sequence). The CDR3 has 13 amino acids. CDR3: CATSKEGTTEAFF. In nucleotides, the CDR3 is TGTGCCACCAGCAAGGAGGGGACCACTGAAGCTTTCTTT.

A note on this clonotype: A much more abundant neighbour one base away suggests this may be a read error. The rearrangement uses TRBV20-1 and TRBJ2-7; the match to TRBD1 covers 8 bases. CDR3 length equals 15 residues. In germline, CDR1 is DFQATT, CDR2 SNEGSKA (reference sequence). The CDR3 loop is CSSRATDRGSYEQYF. DNA of the CDR3: TGCAGTTCTAGAGCAACAGACAGGGGATCCTACGAGCAGTACTTC.

This clonotype occurred many times. The gene calls are TRBV29-1 and TRBJ1-1; maybe TRBD1 (6 bases). Trimming shortened V by 7 bases and J by 1 base, and 10 bases separated the two germline ends. CDR3 size: 12 residues. In germline, CDR1 is SQVTM, CDR2 ANQGSEA. CDR3 sequence: CSGGGGNTEAFF. The CDR3 DNA reads as TGCAGCGGAGGGGGGGGGAACACTGAAGCTTTCTTT.

To note about this clonotype: A read error may be the cause here, since a much bigger clone is one base away. The CDR3 bases are TGTGCCAGTAGTACAGGACAGGGGTGGGGCAATCAGCCCCAGCGTTTT. This codes for CASSTGQGWGNQPQRF. The V gene is TRBV19, the J gene TRBJ1-5; 9 bases align to TRBD1. This CDR3 is built from 16 residues. The germline V gene has CDR1 LNHDA and CDR2 SQIVND (reference sequence).

Note on this clonotype: A much larger clone is a single base away; this may be a read error. This CDR3 reads CASSLQAHSGNTISF. CDR3 coding DNA: TGTGCCAGCTCCCTTCAGGCCCACTCTGGAAACACCATATCTTTT. The chain employs TRBV18 and TRBJ1-3; D is uncertain. Looked up from germline, CDR1 is KGHSH and CDR2 is LQKENI. This CDR3 spans 15 amino acids.

There are a few counts of this clonotype. V and J are TRBV18 and TRBJ2-5, with 10 bases identical to TRBD1. CDR1 and CDR2 (germline): KGHSH, LQKENI. The ends lost 4 bases at V and 2 bases at J; junction bases unmatched: 7. The CDR3 extends over 16 amino acids. The CDR3 protein is CASSLLGQGGQETQYF. The CDR3 nucleotides read TGTGCCAGCTCACTCCTTGGACAGGGGGGACAAGAGACCCAGTACTTC.